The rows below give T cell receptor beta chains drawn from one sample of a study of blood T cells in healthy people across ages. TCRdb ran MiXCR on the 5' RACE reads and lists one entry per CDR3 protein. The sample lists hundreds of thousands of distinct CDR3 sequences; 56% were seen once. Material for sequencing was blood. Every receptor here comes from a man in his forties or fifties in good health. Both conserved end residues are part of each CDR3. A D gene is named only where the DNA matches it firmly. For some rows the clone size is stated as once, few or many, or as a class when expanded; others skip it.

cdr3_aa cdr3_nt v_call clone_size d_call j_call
CASSQTSGRGLLGQFF TGTGCCAGCAGCCAGACTAGCGGGAGGGGGCTTCTTGGCCAGTTCTTC TRBV12-3/TRBV12-4 . TRBD2 TRBJ2-1
CASSLEGQGLEKLFF TGTGCCAGCAGCTTAGAGGGACAGGGGTTGGAAAAACTGTTTTTT TRBV11-2 . TRBD1 TRBJ1-4
CASSQGRLGELFF TGTGCCAGCAGCCAAGGGCGGCTAGGGGAGCTGTTTTTT TRBV3-1 few . TRBJ2-2
CASSSRVSEQYF TGTGCCAGCAGCTCCAGGGTCTCCGAGCAGTACTTC TRBV5-8 . . TRBJ2-7
CASRQGGKVLTF TGTGCCAGCAGGCAGGGGGGAAAGGTCCTGACTTTC TRBV28 few . TRBJ2-6
CSVGGGLEAYNEQFF TGCAGCGTTGGAGGTGGACTAGAGGCCTACAATGAGCAGTTCTTC TRBV29-1 once TRBD2 TRBJ2-1
CASKLTVSSYNEQFF TGTGCCAGCAAATTGACAGTTAGCTCCTACAATGAGCAGTTCTTC TRBV6-2/TRBV6-3 . . TRBJ2-1
CASSPSNGETQYF TGTGCCAGCTCACCTAGCAACGGAGAGACCCAGTACTTC TRBV18 . . TRBJ2-5
CASSLWGDGEETQYF TGTGCCAGCAGTTTATGGGGGGATGGGGAAGAGACCCAGTACTTC TRBV28 once . TRBJ2-5
CASSPEGGEGEKLFF TGTGCCAGCAGCCCCGAGGGTGGAGAGGGGGAAAAACTGTTTTTT TRBV7-2 . . TRBJ1-4
CASLQTDTSYEQYF TGTGCCAGTCTGCAGACGGACACGTCCTACGAGCAGTACTTC TRBV5-6 . . TRBJ2-7
CATSAGFVAPQETQYF TGTGCCACCAGTGCAGGTTTCGTAGCGCCCCAAGAGACCCAGTACTTC TRBV24-1 . . TRBJ2-5
CASRYGAAKNIQYF TGTGCCAGCAGGTACGGGGCCGCCAAAAACATTCAGTACTTC TRBV28 few . TRBJ2-4
CSASPAEANYGYTF TGCAGTGCTAGTCCCGCAGAGGCTAACTATGGCTACACCTTC TRBV20-1 . . TRBJ1-2
CASSQGLVEYEQSF TGCGCCAGCAGCCAAGGCCTAGTAGAGTACGAGCAGTCCTTC TRBV4-3 . . TRBJ2-5
CASSEALFIAKNIQYF TGTGCCAGCAGTGAAGCGCTTTTTATAGCCAAAAACATTCAGTACTTC TRBV2 few . TRBJ2-4
CASRGEEPQHF TGTGCCAGCCGCGGAGAGGAGCCCCAGCATTTT TRBV6-2/TRBV6-3 few . TRBJ1-5
CASSQVGTPYEKLFF TGCGCCAGCAGCCAAGTTGGGACACCTTATGAAAAACTGTTTTTT TRBV4-1 . . TRBJ1-4
CASSLGFGGSQETQYF TGCGCCAGCAGCTTGGGATTTGGGGGTTCTCAAGAGACCCAGTACTTC TRBV5-1 . . TRBJ2-5
CASSQEPRGSLGYTF TGCGCCAGCAGCCAAGAACCAAGGGGGAGTTTAGGCTACACCTTC TRBV4-3 . . TRBJ1-2
CATSDRGDINEKLFF TGTGCCACCAGTGACCGAGGAGACATTAATGAAAAACTGTTTTTT TRBV24-1 . . TRBJ1-4
CSAWDREQFF TGCAGTGCCTGGGACCGTGAGCAGTTCTTC TRBV29-1 once . TRBJ2-1
CASKGSSYEQYF TGTGCCAGCAAAGGGAGCTCCTACGAGCAGTACTTC TRBV7-9 few . TRBJ2-7
CASSFGDQGVGTQYF TGCGCCAGCAGCTTTGGGGATCAGGGCGTCGGGACCCAGTACTTC TRBV5-1 once . TRBJ2-5
CASSVDSGTLPNYGYTF TGTGCCAGCAGCGTAGATTCAGGAACCCTCCCTAACTATGGCTACACCTTC TRBV9 . . TRBJ1-2
CAISESAAYEQYF TGTGCCATCAGTGAGTCAGCAGCCTACGAGCAGTACTTC TRBV10-3 . . TRBJ2-7
CASSQASVYNEQFF TGTGCCAGCAGCCAAGCGTCAGTTTACAATGAGCAGTTCTTC TRBV14 . . TRBJ2-1
CSATPDRAGANVLTF TGCAGTGCTACACCCGACAGGGCTGGGGCCAACGTCCTGACTTTC TRBV20-1 . TRBD1 TRBJ2-6
CAISESRQGNTEAFF TGTGCCATCAGTGAGTCCCGACAAGGGAACACTGAAGCTTTCTTT TRBV10-3 . . TRBJ1-1
CASSPTSWRGYTF TGTGCCAGCAGTCCTACGAGCTGGAGGGGCTACACCTTC TRBV27 . . TRBJ1-2
CASSSLSGQLSGANVLTF TGCGCCAGCAGCTCCCTCTCGGGACAGCTCTCTGGGGCCAACGTCCTGACTTTC TRBV5-1 . TRBD1 TRBJ2-6
CASSLGRDRGGNTEAFF TGTGCCAGCAGCTTAGGTCGAGACAGGGGTGGGAACACTGAAGCTTTCTTT TRBV7-6 . TRBD1 TRBJ1-1
CASSLVPGQQYEQYF TGTGCCAGCAGCTTAGTTCCGGGACAGCAATACGAGCAGTACTTC TRBV7-2 . TRBD1 TRBJ2-7
CASSYETVGRGIYNEQFF TGTGCCAGCAGTTACGAAACGGTAGGGAGGGGGATCTACAATGAGCAGTTCTTC TRBV6-5 . . TRBJ2-1
CASSQDVGGPWEQYF TGCGCCAGCAGCCAGGACGTGGGAGGCCCTTGGGAGCAGTACTTC TRBV5-1 . . TRBJ2-7
CASSQYYMGSEQFF TGCGCCAGCAGCCAGTACTACATGGGGTCTGAGCAGTTCTTC TRBV4-3 few . TRBJ2-1
CASSQGWEDGQFF TGCGCCAGCAGCCAAGGATGGGAGGATGGGCAGTTCTTC TRBV4-1 . . TRBJ2-1
CSVRQGELYNEQFF TGCAGCGTCCGACAGGGAGAACTTTACAATGAGCAGTTCTTC TRBV29-1 few TRBD1 TRBJ2-1
CASSREPSSYNEQFF TGTGCCAGCTCCCGCGAACCAAGCTCCTACAATGAGCAGTTCTTC TRBV6-1 . . TRBJ2-1
CASSLGRGWYF TGTGCCAGCAGTTTGGGAAGGGGGTGGTATTTT TRBV6-2/TRBV6-3 . . TRBJ2-3
CASSLGVDGRNVHEQFF TGTGCCAGCAGTTTAGGCGTTGACGGGAGGAACGTCCATGAGCAGTTCTTC TRBV27 . TRBD2 TRBJ2-1
CASSGDRPKNIQYF TGTGCCAGCAGTGGGGACAGACCCAAAAACATTCAGTACTTC TRBV12-3/TRBV12-4 . TRBD1 TRBJ2-4